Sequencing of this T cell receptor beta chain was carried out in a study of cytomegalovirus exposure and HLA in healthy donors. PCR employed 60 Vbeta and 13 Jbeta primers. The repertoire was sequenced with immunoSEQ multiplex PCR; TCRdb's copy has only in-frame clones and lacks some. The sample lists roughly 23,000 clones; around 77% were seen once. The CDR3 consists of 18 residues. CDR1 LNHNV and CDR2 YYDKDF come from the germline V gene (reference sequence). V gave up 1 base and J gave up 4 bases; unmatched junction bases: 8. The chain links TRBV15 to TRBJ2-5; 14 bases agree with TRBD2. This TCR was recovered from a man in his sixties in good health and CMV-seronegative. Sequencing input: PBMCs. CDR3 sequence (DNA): TGTGCCACCAGCAGAGGCGGGACTAGCGGGGGCTACGGAGAGACCCAGTACTTC. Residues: CATSRGGTSGGYGETQYF.